Listed below are T cell receptor beta chains from one sample, sequenced in a study of shared clonotypes between healthy human individuals. Assay used: immunoSEQ multiplex PCR; TCRdb lists only in-frame clones, some missing. The table records about 480,000 clones, over 75% of them present only once. Sequencing was performed on PBMCs. These receptors came from a woman aged 40-49 years in good health. Some clones in this sample may be carry-over from other donors' samples. CDR3s leave out the opening cysteine and the closing phenylalanine or tryptophan.

>11|TRBJ2-5|TRBV6-1
ASQREALETQY
>14|TRBJ1-2|TRBV7-2
ASSFLNGLRDYGYT
>11|TRBJ1-1|TRBV30
AWSARRDTEAF
>10|TRBJ1-6|TRBV27
ASHSRDSPLH
>13|TRBJ2-5|TRBV5-1
ASSPRTSPEETQY
>12|TRBJ2-3|TRBV28
ASRNPGGIDTQY
>14|TRBJ2-7|TRBV27
ASSSPLAGGGNEQY
>12|TRBJ2-1|TRBV2
ASSYSRTHNEQF
>12|TRBJ2-1|TRBV29-1
STRGDSSYNEQF
>13|TRBJ2-7|TRBV10-2
ASSKRGPLSYEQY
>14|TRBJ2-1|TRBV4-2
ASSQETSPNYNEQF
>11|TRBJ2-1|TRBV7-3
ASTVGSSNEQF
>14|TRBJ2-6|TRBV7-9
ASTPAGGPGANVLT
>13|TRBJ2-7|TRBV5-4
ASSPGTASRGEQY
>13|TRBJ2-1|TRBV5-1
ASSRDSSSYNEQF
>15|TRBJ2-2|TRBV25-1
ASSTPPGQGNTGELF
>13|TRBJ2-7|TRBV7-2
ASSPGEGGIYEQY
>12|TRBJ1-1|TRBV18
ASSPGTGPGEAF
>15|TRBJ2-2|TRBV15
ATSPGLLLVATGELF
>11|TRBJ1-5|TRBV28
ASSWGYNQPQH
>11|TRBJ1-2|TRBV7-9
ASSPLGARGYT
>13|TRBJ1-1|TRBV28
ASSSPGGLGTEAF
>14|TRBJ2-1|TRBV4-3
ASSPGLAGLYNEQF
>13|TRBJ2-5|TRBV7-2
ASSSSRGLQETQY
>12|TRBJ1-1|TRBV28
ASRPTGLNTEAF
>12|TRBJ2-7|TRBV30
AWSVLAGRYEQY
>13|TRBJ1-4|TRBV15
ATSRDQGASEKLF
>14|TRBJ2-6|TRBV6-4
ASSDSGSSGANVLT
>14|TRBJ2-7|TRBV14
ASSHQRGRVFYEQY
>9|TRBJ2-5|TRBV6-6
ASSYFETQY
>12|TRBJ2-2|TRBV7-2
ASSLEWYTGELF
>12|TRBJ2-3|TRBV27
ASNYRTSADTQY
>13|TRBJ2-2|TRBV5-4
ASSFTSGRGGELF
>13|TRBJ2-2|TRBV18
ASSPRKLDTGELF
>14|TRBJ2-7|TRBV14
ASSQDLASERYEQY
>12|TRBJ2-7|TRBV5-1
ASSLVWEPYEQY
>12|TRBJ2-3|TRBV5-1
ASSPGTITDTQY
>13|TRBJ2-5|TRBV2
ASSAQDGRLETQY
>14|TRBJ1-5|TRBV18
ASSPGTPVSNQPQH
>12|TRBJ2-7|TRBV30
AWSVGLAVDEQY
>12|TRBJ2-7|TRBV29-1
SVLSRGSSYEQY
>10|TRBJ2-7|TRBV2
ASRGTGYEQY
>12|TRBJ2-5|TRBV7-8
ASSQDRGGETQY
>13|TRBJ1-5|TRBV19
ASSTSGHLNQPQH
>13|TRBJ1-6|TRBV5-1
ASSLAGNDDSPLH
>13|TRBJ2-7|TRBV2
ASRYFSGRSYEQY
>12|TRBJ1-2|TRBV28
ASSLTTSNYGYT
>11|TRBJ2-7|TRBV7-3
ASRSTGAYEQY
>9|TRBJ2-7|TRBV20-1
SGAGTYEQY
>11|TRBJ2-5|TRBV11-2
ASSLGGQGGLY
>15|TRBJ2-3|TRBV4-2
ASSQDLVLAGADTQY